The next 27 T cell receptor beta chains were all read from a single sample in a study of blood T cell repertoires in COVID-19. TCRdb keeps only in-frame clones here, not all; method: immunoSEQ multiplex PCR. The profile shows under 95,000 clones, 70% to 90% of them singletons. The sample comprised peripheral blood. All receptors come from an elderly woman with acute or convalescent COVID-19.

CDR3: CSASPGGKETQYF. As DNA, the CDR3 is TGCAGTGCTAGTCCGGGGGGGAAAGAGACCCAGTACTTC. The chain couples TRBV20-1 to TRBJ2-5; 8 bases are a match to TRBD2. V was pared by 3 bases and J by 3 bases, with 3 bases of the junction left unmatched. CDR1 is DFQATT and CDR2 is SNEGSKA in the germline V gene (reference sequence). There are 13 residues in the CDR3.

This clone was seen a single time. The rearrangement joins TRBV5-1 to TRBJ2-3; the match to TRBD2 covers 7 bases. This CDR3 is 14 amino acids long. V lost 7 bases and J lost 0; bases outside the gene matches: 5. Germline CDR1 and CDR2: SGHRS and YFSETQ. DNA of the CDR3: TGCGCCAGCGCGGGGGAACCTAGCACAGATACGCAGTATTTT. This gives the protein CASAGEPSTDTQYF.

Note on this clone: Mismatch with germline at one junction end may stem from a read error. CDR3 sequence (DNA): TGTGCCAGTAGCATAGGACAGTTAGCCAAAAACATTCAGTACTTC. This codes for CASSIGQLAKNIQYF. The chain recombines TRBV19 with TRBJ2-4, with D perhaps matching TRBD1 (6 bases). The CDR3 loop spans 15 amino acids. The V gene's germline CDR1 is LNHDA and CDR2 SQIVND (reference sequence).

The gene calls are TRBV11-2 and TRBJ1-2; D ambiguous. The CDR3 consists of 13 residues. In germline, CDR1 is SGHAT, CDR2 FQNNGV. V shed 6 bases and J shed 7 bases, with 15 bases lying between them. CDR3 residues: CASSNLPGIGYTF. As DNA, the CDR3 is TGTGCCAGCAGTAATCTCCCGGGGATTGGCTACACCTTC. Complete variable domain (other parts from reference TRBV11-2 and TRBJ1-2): EAGVAQSPRYKIIEKRQSVAFWCNPISGHATLYWYQQILGQGPKLLIQFQNNGVVDDSQLPKDRFSAERLKGVDSTLKIQPAKLEDSAVYLCASSNLPGIGYTFGSGTRLTVV.

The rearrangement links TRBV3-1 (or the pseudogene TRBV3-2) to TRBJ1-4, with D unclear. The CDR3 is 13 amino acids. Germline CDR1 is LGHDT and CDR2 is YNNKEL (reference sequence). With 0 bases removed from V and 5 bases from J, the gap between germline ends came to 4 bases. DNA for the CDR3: TGTGCCAGCAGCCAAGATCTCAATGAAAAACTGTTTTTT. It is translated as CASSQDLNEKLFF.

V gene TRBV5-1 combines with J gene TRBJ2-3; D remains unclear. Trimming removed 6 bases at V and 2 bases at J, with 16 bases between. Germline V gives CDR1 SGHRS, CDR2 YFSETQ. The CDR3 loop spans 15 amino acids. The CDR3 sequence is CASTHRVVNTDTQYF. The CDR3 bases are TGCGCCAGCACCCACCGGGTGGTGAACACAGATACGCAGTATTTT.

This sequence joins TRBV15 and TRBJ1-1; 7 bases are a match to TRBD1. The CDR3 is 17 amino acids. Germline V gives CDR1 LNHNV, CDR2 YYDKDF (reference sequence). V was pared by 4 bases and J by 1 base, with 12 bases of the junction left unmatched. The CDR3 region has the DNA TGTGCCACCAGCAAGGGTCTGACGGGACAGCAGAACACTGAAGCTTTCTTT. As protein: CATSKGLTGQQNTEAFF.

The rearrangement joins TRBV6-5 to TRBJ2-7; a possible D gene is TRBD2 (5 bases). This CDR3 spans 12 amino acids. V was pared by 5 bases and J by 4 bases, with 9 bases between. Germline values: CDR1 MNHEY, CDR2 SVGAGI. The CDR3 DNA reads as TGTGCCAGCAGTCGGGGATCTTACGAGCAGTACTTC. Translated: CASSRGSYEQYF.

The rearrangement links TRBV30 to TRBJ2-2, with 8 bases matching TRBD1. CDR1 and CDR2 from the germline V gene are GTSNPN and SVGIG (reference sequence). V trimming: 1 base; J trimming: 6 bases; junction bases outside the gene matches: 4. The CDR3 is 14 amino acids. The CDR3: CAWSGDRSAGELFF. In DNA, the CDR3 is TGTGCCTGGAGTGGGGACAGGTCGGCCGGGGAGCTGTTTTTT.

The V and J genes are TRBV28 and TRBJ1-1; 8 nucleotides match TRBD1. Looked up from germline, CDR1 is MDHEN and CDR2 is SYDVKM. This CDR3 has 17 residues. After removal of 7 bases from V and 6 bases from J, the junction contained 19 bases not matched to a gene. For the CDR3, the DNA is TGTGCCAGCATCCAATGGACAGGGTACTCCTCTGGGGCTGAAGCTTTCTTT. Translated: CASIQWTGYSSGAEAFF.

CDR3 DNA sequence: TGTGCCAGCAGCCAAGATATGCGGGCGGGCGAGCAGTACTTC. Translated: CASSQDMRAGEQYF. V gene TRBV3-1 (or the pseudogene TRBV3-2) combines with J gene TRBJ2-7; TRBD2 might be the D (5 bases). The CDR3 is made up of 14 amino acids. V lost 0 bases and J lost 6, with 12 bases in between. Germline CDR1 reads LGHDT; CDR2 reads YNNKEL (reference sequence).

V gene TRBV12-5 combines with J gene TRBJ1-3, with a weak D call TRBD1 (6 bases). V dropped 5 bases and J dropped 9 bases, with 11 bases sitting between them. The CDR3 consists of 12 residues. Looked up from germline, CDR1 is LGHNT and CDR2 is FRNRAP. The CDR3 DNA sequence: TGTGCTAGTGGTCTAGACAGGACCACCATATATTTT. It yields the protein CASGLDRTTIYF.

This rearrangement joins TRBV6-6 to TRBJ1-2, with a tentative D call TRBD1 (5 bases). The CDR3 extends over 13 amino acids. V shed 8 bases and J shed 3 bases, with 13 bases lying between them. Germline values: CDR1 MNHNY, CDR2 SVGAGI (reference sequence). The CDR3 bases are TGTGCCAGCCGGTCTGGGGGGGACTATGGCTACACCTTC. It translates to CASRSGGDYGYTF.

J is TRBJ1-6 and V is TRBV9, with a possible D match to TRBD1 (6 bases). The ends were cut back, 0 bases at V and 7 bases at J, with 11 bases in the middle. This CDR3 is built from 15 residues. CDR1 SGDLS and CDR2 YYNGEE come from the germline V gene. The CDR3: CASSVEGGGNSPLHF. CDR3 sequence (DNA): TGTGCCAGCAGCGTAGAAGGGGGAGGGAATTCACCCCTCCACTTT.

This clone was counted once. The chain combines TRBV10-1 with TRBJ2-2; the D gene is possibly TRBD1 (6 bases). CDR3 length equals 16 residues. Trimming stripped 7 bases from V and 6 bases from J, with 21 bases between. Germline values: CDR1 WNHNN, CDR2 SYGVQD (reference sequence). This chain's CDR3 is CASTLRGTGMPGELFF. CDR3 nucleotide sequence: TGCGCCAGCACCCTGAGGGGCACAGGGATGCCCGGGGAGCTGTTTTTT.

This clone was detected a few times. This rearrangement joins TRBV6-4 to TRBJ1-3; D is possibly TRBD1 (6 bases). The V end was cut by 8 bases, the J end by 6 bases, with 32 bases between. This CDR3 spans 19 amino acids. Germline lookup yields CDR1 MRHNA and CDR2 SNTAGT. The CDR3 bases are TGTGCCAGCCCTGTTCACAGGGCCTCATTCAGTAGGCAGGAAAACACCATATATTTT. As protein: CASPVHRASFSRQENTIYF.

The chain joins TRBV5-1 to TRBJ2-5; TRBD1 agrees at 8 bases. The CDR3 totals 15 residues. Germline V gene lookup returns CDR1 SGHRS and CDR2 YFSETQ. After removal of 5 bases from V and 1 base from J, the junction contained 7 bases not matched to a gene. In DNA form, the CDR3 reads TGCGCCAGCAGATCGACAGGGGCCACCCAAGAGACCCAGTACTTC. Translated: CASRSTGATQETQYF.

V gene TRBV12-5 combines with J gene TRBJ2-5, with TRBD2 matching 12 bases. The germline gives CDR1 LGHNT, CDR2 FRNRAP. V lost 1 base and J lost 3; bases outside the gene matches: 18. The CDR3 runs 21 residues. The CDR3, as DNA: TGTGCTAGTGGTTTGGGCCCTCAGAGTTGGGTACTAGCGGGGGGCGAAGAGACCCAGTACTTC. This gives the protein CASGLGPQSWVLAGGEETQYF.

CDR3 in amino acids: CASSSIPPRDRGLGVNQPQHF. The CDR3, as DNA: TGCGCCAGCAGCTCCATTCCCCCCCGGGACAGGGGGCTTGGGGTCAATCAGCCCCAGCATTTT. The chain joins TRBV5-1 to TRBJ1-5; 12 bases agree with TRBD1. The CDR3 extends over 21 amino acids. V lost 3 bases and J lost 3; bases outside the gene matches: 19. CDR1 and CDR2 (germline): SGHRS, YFSETQ.

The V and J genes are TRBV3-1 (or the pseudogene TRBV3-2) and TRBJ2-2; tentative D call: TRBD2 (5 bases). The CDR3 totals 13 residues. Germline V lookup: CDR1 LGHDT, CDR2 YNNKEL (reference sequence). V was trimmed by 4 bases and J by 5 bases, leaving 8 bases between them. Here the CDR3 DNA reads TGTGCCAGCAGCCTGAGCGGAACCGGGGAGCTGTTTTTT. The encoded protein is CASSLSGTGELFF.

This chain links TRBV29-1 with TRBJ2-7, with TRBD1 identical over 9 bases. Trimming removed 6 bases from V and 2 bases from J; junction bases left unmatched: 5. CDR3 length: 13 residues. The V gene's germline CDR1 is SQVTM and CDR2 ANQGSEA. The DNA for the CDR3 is TGCAGCGTCTTAGACAGGGGGGCCTACGAGCAGTACTTC. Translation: CSVLDRGAYEQYF.

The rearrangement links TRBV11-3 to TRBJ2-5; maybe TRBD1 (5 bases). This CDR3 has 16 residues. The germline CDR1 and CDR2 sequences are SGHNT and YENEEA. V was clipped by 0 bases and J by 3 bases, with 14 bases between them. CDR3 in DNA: TGTGCCAGCAGCTTAGATCGGGCCAGGGTAAAAGAGACCCAGTACTTC. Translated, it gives CASSLDRARVKETQYF.

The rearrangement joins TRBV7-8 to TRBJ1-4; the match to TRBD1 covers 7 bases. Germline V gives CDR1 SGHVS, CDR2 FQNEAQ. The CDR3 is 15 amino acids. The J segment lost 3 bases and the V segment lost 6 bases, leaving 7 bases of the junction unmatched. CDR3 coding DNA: TGTGCCAGCAGATCAACAGGGGTCGCTAATGAAAAACTGTTTTTT. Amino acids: CASRSTGVANEKLFF.

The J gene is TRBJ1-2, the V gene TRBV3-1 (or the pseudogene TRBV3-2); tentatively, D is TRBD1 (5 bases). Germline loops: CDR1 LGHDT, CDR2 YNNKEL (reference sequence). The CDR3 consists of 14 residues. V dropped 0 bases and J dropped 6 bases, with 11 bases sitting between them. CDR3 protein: CASSQDSRGDGYTF. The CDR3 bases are TGTGCCAGCAGCCAAGATTCACGGGGGGATGGCTACACCTTC.

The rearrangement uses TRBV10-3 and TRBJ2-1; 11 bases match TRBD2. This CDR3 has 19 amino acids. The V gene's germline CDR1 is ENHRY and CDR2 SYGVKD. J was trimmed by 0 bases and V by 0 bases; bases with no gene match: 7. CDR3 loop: CAISESIRGTSGSYNEQFF. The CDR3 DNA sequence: TGTGCCATCAGTGAGTCTATTCGGGGGACTAGCGGCTCCTACAATGAGCAGTTCTTC.

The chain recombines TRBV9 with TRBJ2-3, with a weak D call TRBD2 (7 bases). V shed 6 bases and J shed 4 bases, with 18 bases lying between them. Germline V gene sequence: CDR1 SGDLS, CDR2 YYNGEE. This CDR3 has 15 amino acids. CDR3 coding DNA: TGTGCCAGCAACCCAGGGGATAGCGGGCCAGATACGCAGTATTTT. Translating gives CASNPGDSGPDTQYF.

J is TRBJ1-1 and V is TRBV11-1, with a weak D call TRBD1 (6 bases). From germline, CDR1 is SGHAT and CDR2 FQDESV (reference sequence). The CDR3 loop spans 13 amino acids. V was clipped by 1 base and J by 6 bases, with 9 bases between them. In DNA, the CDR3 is TGTGCCAGCAGCTTAGGCAGGGGAGCTGAAGCTTTCTTT. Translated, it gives CASSLGRGAEAFF.